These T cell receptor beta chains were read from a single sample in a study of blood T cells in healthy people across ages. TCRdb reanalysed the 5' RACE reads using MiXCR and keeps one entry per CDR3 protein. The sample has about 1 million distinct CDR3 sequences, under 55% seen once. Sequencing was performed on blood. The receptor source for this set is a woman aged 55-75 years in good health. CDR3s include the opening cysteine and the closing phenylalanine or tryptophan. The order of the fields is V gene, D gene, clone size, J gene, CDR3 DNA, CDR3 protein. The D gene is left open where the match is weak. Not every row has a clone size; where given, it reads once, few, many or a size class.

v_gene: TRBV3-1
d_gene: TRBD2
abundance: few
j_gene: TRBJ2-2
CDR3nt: TGTGCCAGCTCAAGCGGGGATAGGACCGGGGAGCTGTTTTTT
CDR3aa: CASSSGDRTGELFF

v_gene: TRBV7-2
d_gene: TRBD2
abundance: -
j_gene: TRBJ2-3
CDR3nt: TGTGCCAGCAGCTTCCGGACTAGCGGCCCCACAGATACGCAGTATTTT
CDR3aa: CASSFRTSGPTDTQYF

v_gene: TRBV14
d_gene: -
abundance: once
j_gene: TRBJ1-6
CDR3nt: TGTGCCAGCAGCCACCAAGGAAATTCACCCCTCCACTTT
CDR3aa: CASSHQGNSPLHF

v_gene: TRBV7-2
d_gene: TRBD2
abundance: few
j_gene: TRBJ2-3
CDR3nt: TGTGCCAGCAGCGTTAGCGGGAGCTTAGCAGATACGCAGTATTTT
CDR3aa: CASSVSGSLADTQYF

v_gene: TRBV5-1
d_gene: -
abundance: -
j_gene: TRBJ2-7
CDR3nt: TGCGCCAGCAGCTTAAGGGAGAAGGGCTTCTACGAGCAGTACTTC
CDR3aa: CASSLREKGFYEQYF

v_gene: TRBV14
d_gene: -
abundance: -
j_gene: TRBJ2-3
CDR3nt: TGTGCCAGCAGGACTGCGGGGGCGCGGGATACGCAGTATTTT
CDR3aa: CASRTAGARDTQYF

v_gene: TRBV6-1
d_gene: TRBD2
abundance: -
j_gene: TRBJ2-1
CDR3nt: TGTGCCAGCAGTGTGTATAGCGGGGGGGGTGGCAATGAGCAGTTCTTC
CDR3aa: CASSVYSGGGGNEQFF

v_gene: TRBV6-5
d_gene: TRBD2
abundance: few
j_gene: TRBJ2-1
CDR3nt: TGTGCCAGCAGTTACCCCAGGTTAGCGGGAGGGCATAAGGATGAGCAGTTCTTC
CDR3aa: CASSYPRLAGGHKDEQFF

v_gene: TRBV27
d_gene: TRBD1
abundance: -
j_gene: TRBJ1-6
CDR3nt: TGTGCCAGCACTCCGGACAGGGTTAATTCACCCCTCCACTTT
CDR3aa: CASTPDRVNSPLHF

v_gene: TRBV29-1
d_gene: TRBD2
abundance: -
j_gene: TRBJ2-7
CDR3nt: TGCAGCGTTGAGGGCCTAGCGGGAGAGTACAATGAGCAGTACTTC
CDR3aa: CSVEGLAGEYNEQYF

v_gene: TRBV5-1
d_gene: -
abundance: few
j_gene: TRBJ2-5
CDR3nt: TGCGCCAGCAGCTTGGCGTCCTATCCGGAGACCCAGTACTTC
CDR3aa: CASSLASYPETQYF

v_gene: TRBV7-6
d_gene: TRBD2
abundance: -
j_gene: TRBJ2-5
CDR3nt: TGTGCCAGCAGCTCTAGCGGGAGGCGGGAGGAGACCCAGTACTTC
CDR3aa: CASSSSGRREETQYF

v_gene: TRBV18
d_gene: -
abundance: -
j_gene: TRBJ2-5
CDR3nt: TGTGCCAGCTCACCCATTGGGGTACCCCAAGAGACCCAGTACTTC
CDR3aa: CASSPIGVPQETQYF

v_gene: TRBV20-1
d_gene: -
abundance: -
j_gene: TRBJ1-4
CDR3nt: TGCAGTGCTAGAGACGGGATTATCAACAAAAAACTGTTTTTT
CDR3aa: CSARDGIINKKLFF

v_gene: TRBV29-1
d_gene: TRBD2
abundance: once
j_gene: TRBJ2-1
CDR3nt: TGCAGCGTTGAAGGACTAGCGGGAGGGCCTTTAAACTACAATGAGCAGTTCTTC
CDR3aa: CSVEGLAGGPLNYNEQFF

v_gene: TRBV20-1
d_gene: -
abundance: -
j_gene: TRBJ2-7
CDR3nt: TGCAGTGCGGGCTGGCCTAACCGGGACACGTCCTACGAGCAGTACTTC
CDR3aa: CSAGWPNRDTSYEQYF

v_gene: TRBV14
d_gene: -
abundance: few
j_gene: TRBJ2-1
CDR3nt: TGTGCCAGCAGCCATAGGAGGAATAATTACAATGAGCAGTTCTTC
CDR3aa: CASSHRRNNYNEQFF

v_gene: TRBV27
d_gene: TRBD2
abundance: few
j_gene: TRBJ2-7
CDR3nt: TGTGCCAGCGGGTATGGGGGGGAACATCCCGAGCAGTACTTC
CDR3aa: CASGYGGEHPEQYF

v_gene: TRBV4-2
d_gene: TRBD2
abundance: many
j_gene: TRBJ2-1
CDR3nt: TGTGCCAGCAGCCAAGGGCTAGCGGGAGTCGAGCAGTTCTTC
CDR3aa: CASSQGLAGVEQFF

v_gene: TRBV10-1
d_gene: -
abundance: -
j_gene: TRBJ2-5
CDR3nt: TGCGCCAGGAATCTAAGACAACAAGAGACCCAGTACTTC
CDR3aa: CARNLRQQETQYF

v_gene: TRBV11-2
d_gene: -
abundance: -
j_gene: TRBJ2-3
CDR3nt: TGTGCCAGCAGCCTGCGACCGGGACTCTCCGCGAAGACAGATACGCAGTATTTT
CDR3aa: CASSLRPGLSAKTDTQYF

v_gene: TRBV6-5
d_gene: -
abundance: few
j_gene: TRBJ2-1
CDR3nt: TGTGCCAGCAGACAGGAATTGGCATACAATGAGCAGTTCTTC
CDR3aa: CASRQELAYNEQFF

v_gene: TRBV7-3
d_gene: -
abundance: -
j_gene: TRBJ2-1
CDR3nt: TGTGCCAGCAGCTCAAGGCCGGGTGAGCAGTTCTTC
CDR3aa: CASSSRPGEQFF

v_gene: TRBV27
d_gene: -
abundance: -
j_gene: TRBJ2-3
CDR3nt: TGTGCCAGCAGTTTCAACGGTGTGTATCCGTATTTT
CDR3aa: CASSFNGVYPYF

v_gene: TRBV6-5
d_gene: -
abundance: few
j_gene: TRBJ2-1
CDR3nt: TGTGCCAGCAGTGGTCGGGACTCCTACAATGAGCAGTTCTTC
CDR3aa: CASSGRDSYNEQFF

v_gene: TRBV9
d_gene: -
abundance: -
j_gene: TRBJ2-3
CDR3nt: TGTGCCAGCAGCGTAGGTGTCAGGGAGTCAGATACGCAGTATTTT
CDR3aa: CASSVGVRESDTQYF

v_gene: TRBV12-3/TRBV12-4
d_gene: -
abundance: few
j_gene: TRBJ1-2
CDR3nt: TGTGCCAGCAGCCATCCGGTTAACTATGGCTACACCTTC
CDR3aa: CASSHPVNYGYTF

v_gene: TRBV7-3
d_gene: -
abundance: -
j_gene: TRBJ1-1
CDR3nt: TGTGCCAGCAGCCCGACCCCCAAGGGGAAGAACACTGAAGCTTTCTTT
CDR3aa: CASSPTPKGKNTEAFF

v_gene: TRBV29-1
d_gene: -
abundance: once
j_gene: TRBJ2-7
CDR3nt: TGCAGCGTTCTAACGGGACGGGGCTACGAGCAGTACTTC
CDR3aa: CSVLTGRGYEQYF

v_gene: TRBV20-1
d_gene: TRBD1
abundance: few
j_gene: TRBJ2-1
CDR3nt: TGCAGTGCTCTAACCGGGACAGGGGGGAATGAGCAGTTCTTC
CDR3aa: CSALTGTGGNEQFF

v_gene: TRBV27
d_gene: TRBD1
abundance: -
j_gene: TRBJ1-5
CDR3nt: TGTGCCAGCAGTCCTGACAGGGGGGTCTTCAATCAGCCCCAGCATTTT
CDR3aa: CASSPDRGVFNQPQHF

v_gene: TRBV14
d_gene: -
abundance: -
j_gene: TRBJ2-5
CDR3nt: TGTGCCAGCAGCCAATTTTTGGGGAACCAAGAGACCCAGTACTTC
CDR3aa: CASSQFLGNQETQYF

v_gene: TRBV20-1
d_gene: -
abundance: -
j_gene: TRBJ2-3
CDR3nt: TGCAGTGCTAGGGAGCGGAACACAGATACGCAGTATTTT
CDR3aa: CSARERNTDTQYF

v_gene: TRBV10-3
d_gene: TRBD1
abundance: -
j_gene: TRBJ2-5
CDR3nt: TGTGCCATCAGCGGCCAGGGGGCCCGGGCGACCCAGTACTTC
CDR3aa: CAISGQGARATQYF

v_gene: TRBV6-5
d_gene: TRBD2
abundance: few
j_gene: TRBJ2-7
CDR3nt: TGTGCCAGCAGTTACTCCCCTCCCCAGCTAGCGGCCTACGAGCAGTACTTC
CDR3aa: CASSYSPPQLAAYEQYF

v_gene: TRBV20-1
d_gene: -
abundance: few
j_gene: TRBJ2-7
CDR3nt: TGCAGTGCTCTCCAGCCGAACTACGAGCAGTACTTC
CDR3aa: CSALQPNYEQYF

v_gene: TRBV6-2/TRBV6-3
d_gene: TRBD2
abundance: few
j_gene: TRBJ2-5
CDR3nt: TGTGCCAGCAGTTACGCGGGAGAGAGAGAGACCCAGTACTTC
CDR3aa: CASSYAGERETQYF

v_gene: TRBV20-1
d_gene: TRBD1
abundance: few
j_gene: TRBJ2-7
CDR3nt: TGCAGTGCTAGAGTACCCGGGACAGACCTCTACGAGCAGTACTTC
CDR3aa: CSARVPGTDLYEQYF

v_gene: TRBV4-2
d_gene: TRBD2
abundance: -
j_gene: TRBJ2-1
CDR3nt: TGTGCCAGCAGCCAAGATGAAGGTTCTGGGAGGGCTAAGTACAATGAGCAGTTCTTC
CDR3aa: CASSQDEGSGRAKYNEQFF

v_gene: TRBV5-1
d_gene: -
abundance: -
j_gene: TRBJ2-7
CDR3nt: TGCGCCAGCAGCGTGGTAGTGGAACTCAATGAGCAGTACTTC
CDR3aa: CASSVVVELNEQYF

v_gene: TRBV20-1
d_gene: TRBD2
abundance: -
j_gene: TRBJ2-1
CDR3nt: TGCAGTGCTAGAGGGCGAGTATGGCGGGAGAGGGTTAGGTCCTACAATGAGCAGTTCTTC
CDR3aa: CSARGRVWRERVRSYNEQFF

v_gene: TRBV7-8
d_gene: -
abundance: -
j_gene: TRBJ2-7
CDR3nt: TGTGCCAGCAGCTTAGAAGGACGGGACGAGCAGTACTTC
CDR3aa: CASSLEGRDEQYF

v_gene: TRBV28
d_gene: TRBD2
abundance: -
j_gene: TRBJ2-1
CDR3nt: TGTGCCAGCAGTTTCCGGACTAGCGGGAGTATTGATGAGCAGTTCTTC
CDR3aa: CASSFRTSGSIDEQFF

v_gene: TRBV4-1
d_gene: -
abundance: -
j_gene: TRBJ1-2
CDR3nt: TGCGCCGGCAGCCAAGGTCTTGGTGCCTATGGCTACACCTTC
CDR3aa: CAGSQGLGAYGYTF

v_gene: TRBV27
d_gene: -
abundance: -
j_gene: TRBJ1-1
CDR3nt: TGTGCCACCTACGAAGGAGGGGAAGCTTTCTTT
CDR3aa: CATYEGGEAFF

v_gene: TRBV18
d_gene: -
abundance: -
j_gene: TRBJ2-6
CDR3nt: TGTGCCAGCCTCAGGGGAGCGCGCTCTGGGGCCAACGTCCTGACTTTC
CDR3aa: CASLRGARSGANVLTF

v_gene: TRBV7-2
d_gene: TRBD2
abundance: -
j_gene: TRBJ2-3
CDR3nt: TGTGCCAGCAGCTTAGTTTGGCGCCTAGCGGGGGGAGATACGCAGTATTTT
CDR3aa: CASSLVWRLAGGDTQYF

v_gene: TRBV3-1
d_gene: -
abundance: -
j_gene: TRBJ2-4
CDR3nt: TGTGCCAGCAGCCAACAGGAGTCTGGTACCCAGTACTTC
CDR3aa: CASSQQESGTQYF

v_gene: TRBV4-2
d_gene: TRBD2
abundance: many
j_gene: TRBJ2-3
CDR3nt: TGTGCCAGCAGCCAAGCCTCTGCGGGAGTCAACACAGATACGCAGTATTTT
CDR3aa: CASSQASAGVNTDTQYF

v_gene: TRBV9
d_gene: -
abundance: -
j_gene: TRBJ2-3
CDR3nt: TGTGCCAGCAGCGTAGGTGACTATAGCACAGATACGCAGTATTTT
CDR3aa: CASSVGDYSTDTQYF

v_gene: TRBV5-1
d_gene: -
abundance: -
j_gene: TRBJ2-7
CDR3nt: TGCGCCAGCAGCTTTGGCAGGGTGGGATCCTACGAGCAGTACTTC
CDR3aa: CASSFGRVGSYEQYF

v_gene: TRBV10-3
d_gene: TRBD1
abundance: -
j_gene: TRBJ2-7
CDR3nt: TGTGCCATCAGTGACGACAGGGAAGGTTCCTACGAGCAGTACTTC
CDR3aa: CAISDDREGSYEQYF

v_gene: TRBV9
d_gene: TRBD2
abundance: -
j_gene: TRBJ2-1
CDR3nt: TGTGCCAACAGCGTCATTACGGGAGGAGAAGGTGAGCAGTTCTTC
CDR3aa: CANSVITGGEGEQFF

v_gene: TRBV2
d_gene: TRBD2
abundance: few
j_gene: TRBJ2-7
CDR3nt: TGTGCCAGCAGTCCACGACTAGCGGGAGTCTGGGAGCAGTACTTC
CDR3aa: CASSPRLAGVWEQYF

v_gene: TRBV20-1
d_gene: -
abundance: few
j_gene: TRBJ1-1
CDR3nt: TGCAGTGCTGGCGGAGTAACGGGGCAACCTAGGTGGAACACTGAAGCTTTCTTT
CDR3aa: CSAGGVTGQPRWNTEAFF